This T cell receptor beta chain was captured in a study of response to subunit inactivated influenza vaccine. Study results and caveats: Authors suggested few new T cells are recruited by each seasonal influenza vaccination.

Germline-derived CDR1 and CDR2 are LGHDT and YNNKEL (reference sequence). The CDR3 totals 13 residues. Trimming removed 5 bases at V and 0 bases at J, with 7 bases between. At least ten counts were recorded for this clonotype. What it binds is unknown. One entry per CDR3 protein results from TCRdb running MiXCR on the RT-PCR reads. The sample consists of around 190,000 distinct CDR3 sequences, nearly 9.5% of them appearing once. The sequence was obtained from a man over 45 who received an inactivated influenza vaccine. The chain recombines TRBV3-1 with TRBJ1-1; the D gene is possibly TRBD1 (5 bases). Specimen: non-naive T cells sorted from PBMCs, collected on the day of vaccination. The CDR3 coding sequence is TGTGCCAGCAGCAGGGACCTGAACACTGAAGCTTTCTTT. Translated, it gives CASSRDLNTEAFF.